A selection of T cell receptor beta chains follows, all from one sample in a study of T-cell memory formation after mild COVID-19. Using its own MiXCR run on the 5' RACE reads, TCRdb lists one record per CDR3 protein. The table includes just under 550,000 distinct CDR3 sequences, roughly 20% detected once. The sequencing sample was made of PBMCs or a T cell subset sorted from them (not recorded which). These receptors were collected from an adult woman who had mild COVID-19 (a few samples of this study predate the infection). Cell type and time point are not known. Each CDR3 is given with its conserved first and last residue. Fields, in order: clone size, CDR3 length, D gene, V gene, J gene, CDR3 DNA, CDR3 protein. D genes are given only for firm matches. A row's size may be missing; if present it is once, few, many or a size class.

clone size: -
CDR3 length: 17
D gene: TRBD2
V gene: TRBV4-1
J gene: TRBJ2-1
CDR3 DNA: TGCGCCAGCAGCCATGGAATCCAGCGGGGGGGGTACAATGAGCAGTTCTTC
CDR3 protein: CASSHGIQRGGYNEQFF

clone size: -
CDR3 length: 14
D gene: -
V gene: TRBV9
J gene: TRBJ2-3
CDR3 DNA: TGTGCCACCTCCCCCGGGGTGAGCACAGATACGCAGTATTTT
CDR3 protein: CATSPGVSTDTQYF

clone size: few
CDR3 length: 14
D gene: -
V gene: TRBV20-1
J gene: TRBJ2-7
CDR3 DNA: TGCAGTGCAGACAGGGGAAGCGGGGCCTACGAGCAGTACTTC
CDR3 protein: CSADRGSGAYEQYF

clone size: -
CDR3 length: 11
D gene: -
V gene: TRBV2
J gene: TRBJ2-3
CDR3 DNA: TGTGCCAGCCTATACACAGATACGCAGTATTTT
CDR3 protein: CASLYTDTQYF

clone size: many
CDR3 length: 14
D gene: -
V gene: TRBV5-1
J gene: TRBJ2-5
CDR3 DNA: TGCGCCAGCAGTCCGAGCGGAGGACAAGAGACCCAGTACTTC
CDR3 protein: CASSPSGGQETQYF

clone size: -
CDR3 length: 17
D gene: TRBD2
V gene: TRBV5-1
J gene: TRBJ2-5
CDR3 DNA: TGCGCCAGCAGCTTGGGGGTGACTAGCGGGAGCCAAGAGACCCAGTACTTC
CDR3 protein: CASSLGVTSGSQETQYF

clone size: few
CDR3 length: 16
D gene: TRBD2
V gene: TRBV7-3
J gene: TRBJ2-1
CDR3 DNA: TGTGCCAGCAGCTTTACTAGCGGAGCCTCCTACAATGAGCAGTTCTTC
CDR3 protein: CASSFTSGASYNEQFF

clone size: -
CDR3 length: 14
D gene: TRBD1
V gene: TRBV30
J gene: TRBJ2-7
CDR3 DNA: TGTGCCTGGAGCGAACAGGGGGCGTCCAACGAGCAGTACTTC
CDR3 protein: CAWSEQGASNEQYF

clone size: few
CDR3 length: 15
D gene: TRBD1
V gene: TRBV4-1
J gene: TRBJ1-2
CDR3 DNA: TGCGCCAGCAGTCGCATAGAGGACAGGAACTATGGCTACACCTTC
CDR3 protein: CASSRIEDRNYGYTF

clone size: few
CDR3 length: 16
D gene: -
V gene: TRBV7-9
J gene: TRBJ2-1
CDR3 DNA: TGTGCCAGCAGCTTAGCGTACAGGAGCTCCTACAATGAGCAGTTCTTC
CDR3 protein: CASSLAYRSSYNEQFF

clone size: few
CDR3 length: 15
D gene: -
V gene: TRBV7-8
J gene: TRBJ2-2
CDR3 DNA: TGTGCCAGCAGCTTAGAGGCCCATAACACCGGGGAGCTGTTTTTT
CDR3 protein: CASSLEAHNTGELFF

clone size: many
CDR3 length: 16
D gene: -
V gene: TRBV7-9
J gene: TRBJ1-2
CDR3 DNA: TGTGCCAGCAGCAAACTTGCAGGGCAAGAATTCTATGGCTACACCTTC
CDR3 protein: CASSKLAGQEFYGYTF

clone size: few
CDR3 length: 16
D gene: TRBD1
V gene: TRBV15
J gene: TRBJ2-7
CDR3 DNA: TGTGCCACCAGCAGACCCGCCGGGACAGGGGTCGACGAGCAGTACTTC
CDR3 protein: CATSRPAGTGVDEQYF

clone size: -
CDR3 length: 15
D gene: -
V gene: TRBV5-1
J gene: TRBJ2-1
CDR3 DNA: TGCGCCAGCAGCTTAGGGCTGGGAGACTACAATGAGCAGTTCTTC
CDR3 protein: CASSLGLGDYNEQFF

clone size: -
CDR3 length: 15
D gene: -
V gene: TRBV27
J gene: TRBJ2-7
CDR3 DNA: TGTGCCAGCAGTTCCCTACTAGCTAGATCCTACGAGCAGTACTTC
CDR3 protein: CASSSLLARSYEQYF

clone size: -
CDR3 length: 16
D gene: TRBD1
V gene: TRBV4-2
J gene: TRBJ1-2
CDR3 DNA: TGTGCCAGCAGCATTCAGGGACAGGGTTCCGACTATGGCTACACCTTC
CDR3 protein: CASSIQGQGSDYGYTF

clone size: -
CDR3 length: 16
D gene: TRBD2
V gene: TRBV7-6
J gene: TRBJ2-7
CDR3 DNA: TGTGCCAGCAGCTTAGTAACTAGCGGGGGGTGGAACGAGCAGTACTTC
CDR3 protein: CASSLVTSGGWNEQYF

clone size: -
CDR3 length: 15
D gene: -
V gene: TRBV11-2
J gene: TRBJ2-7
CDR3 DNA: TGTGCCAGCAGCTTAGTAGGGCCTTCTCGGTACGAGCAGTACTTC
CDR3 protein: CASSLVGPSRYEQYF

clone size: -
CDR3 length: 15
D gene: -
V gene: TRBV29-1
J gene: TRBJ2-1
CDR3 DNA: TGCAGCGTTGTTATGCTGGGAAGCTCCTACAATGAGCAGTTCTTC
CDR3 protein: CSVVMLGSSYNEQFF

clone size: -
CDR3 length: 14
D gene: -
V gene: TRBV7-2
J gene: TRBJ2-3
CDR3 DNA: TGTGCCAGCAGCTACGGACTCCGCACAGATACGCAGTATTTT
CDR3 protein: CASSYGLRTDTQYF

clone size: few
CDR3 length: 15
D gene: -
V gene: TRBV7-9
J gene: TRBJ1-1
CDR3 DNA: TGTGCCAGCAGCTCCGGGGAGGGCATGAACACTGAAGCTTTCTTT
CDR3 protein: CASSSGEGMNTEAFF

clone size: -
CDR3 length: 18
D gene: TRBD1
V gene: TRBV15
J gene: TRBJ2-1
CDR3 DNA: TGTGCCACCAGCAGAGACCTCGGACAGGCCTCAATCTACAATGAGCAGTTCTTC
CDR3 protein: CATSRDLGQASIYNEQFF

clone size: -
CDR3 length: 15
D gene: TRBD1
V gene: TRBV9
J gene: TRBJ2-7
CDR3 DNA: TGTGCCAGCAGCGAGGGACAGGGGAGCTCCTACGAGCAGTACTTC
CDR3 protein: CASSEGQGSSYEQYF

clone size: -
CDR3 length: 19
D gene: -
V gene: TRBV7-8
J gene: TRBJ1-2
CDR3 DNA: TGTGCCAGCAGCTATCATATTCCACCGGTCGGGGCCGGGAACTATGGCTACACCTTC
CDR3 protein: CASSYHIPPVGAGNYGYTF

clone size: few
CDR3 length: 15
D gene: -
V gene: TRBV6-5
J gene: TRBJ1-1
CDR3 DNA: TGTGCCAGCAGTTACTCCCCAGACATGAACACTGAAGCTTTCTTT
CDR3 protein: CASSYSPDMNTEAFF

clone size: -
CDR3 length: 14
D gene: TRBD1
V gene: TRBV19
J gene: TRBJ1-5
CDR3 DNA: TGTGCCAGTACTCCGACAGGGGGAGGTCAGCCCCAGCATTTT
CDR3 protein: CASTPTGGGQPQHF

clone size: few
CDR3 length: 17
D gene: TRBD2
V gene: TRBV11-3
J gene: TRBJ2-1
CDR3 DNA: TGTGCCAGCAGCTTAGGTTCTAGCGGGAGCTCCTACAATGAGCAGTTCTTC
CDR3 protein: CASSLGSSGSSYNEQFF

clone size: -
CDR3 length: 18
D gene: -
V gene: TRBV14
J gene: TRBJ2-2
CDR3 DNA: TGTGCCAGCAGCCAAGGGAAGAACCTTGGTGTGAACACCGGGGAGCTGTTTTTT
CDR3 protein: CASSQGKNLGVNTGELFF

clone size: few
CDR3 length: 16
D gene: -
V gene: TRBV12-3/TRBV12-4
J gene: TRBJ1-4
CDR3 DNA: TGTGCCAGCAGTTTACTCCGACACGGGGGTGGTGAAAAACTGTTTTTT
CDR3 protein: CASSLLRHGGGEKLFF

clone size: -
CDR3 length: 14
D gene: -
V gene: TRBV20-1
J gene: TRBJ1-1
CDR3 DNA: TGCAGCGCTACAGGGCTAATTCCGAACACTGAAGCTTTCTTT
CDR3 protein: CSATGLIPNTEAFF

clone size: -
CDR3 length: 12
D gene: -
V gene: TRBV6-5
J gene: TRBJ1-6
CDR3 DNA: TGTGCCAGCAGTTCGGCCGGGAGCAGCCTCCACTTT
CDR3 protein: CASSSAGSSLHF

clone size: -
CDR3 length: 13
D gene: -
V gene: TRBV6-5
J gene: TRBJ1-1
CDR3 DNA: TGTGCCAGCAGCCTCCGGGCGGACACTGAAGCTTTCTTT
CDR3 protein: CASSLRADTEAFF

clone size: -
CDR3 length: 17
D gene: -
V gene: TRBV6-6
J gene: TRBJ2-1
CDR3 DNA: TGTGCCAGCAGTTACTCGAGAGACGGGAGCTCCTACAATGAGCAGTTCTTC
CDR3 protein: CASSYSRDGSSYNEQFF

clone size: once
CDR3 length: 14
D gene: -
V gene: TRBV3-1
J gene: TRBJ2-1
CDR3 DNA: TGTGCCAGCAGCCAAGTGGCTAGCGTAGATGAGCAGTTCTTC
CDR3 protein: CASSQVASVDEQFF

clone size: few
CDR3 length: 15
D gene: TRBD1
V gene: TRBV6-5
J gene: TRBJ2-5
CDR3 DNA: TGTGCCAGCAGTTACTCGAGTGGACAGGGGGAGACCCAGTACTTC
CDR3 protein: CASSYSSGQGETQYF